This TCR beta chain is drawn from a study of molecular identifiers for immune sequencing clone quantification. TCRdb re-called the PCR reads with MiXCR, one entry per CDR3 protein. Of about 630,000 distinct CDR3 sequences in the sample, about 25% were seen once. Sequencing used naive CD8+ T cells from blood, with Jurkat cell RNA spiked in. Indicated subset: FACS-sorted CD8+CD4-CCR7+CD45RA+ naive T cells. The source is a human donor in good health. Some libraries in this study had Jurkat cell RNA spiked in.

This chain's CDR3 is CASSLGDNYSPLHF. CDR3 DNA sequence: TGTGCCAGCAGCCTAGGGGACAATTATTCACCCCTCCACTTT. This chain joins TRBV7-6 and TRBJ1-6, with D maybe TRBD1 (6 bases). CDR3 size: 14 residues. Trimming shortened V by 5 bases and J by 8 bases, and 13 bases separated the two germline ends. The V gene's germline CDR1 is SGHVS and CDR2 FNYEAQ.